The subject of this entry is one T cell receptor beta chain. No antigen is known for it. This entry is derived from a study of monozygotic twins with inflammatory bowel disease. Study results and limitations: Healthy twins showed more clonotype sharing with others than IBD patients, especially patients with disease activity. A single strong IBD-associated signal or clonotype was not supported by the findings.

Germline V gives CDR1 DFQATT, CDR2 SNEGSKA (reference sequence). The CDR3 consists of 13 residues. The authors ran two nested PCRs of 16 and 9 cycles on TCRalpha and TCRbeta cDNA. TCRdb reprocessed the 5' RACE reads, keeping one entry per CDR3 protein, no DNA. In all, the sample yields about 43,000 distinct CDR3 sequences. J is TRBJ2-7 and V is TRBV20-1; TCRdb's D call, TRBD1, is unchecked because there is no DNA. Material: blood. This TCR derives from a human donor with ulcerative colitis or Crohn's disease, or a healthy co-twin of an affected twin (not recorded which). The CDR3 here is CSAARDRGSEQYF.